The subject of this entry is one T cell receptor (beta chain). Its antigen is not identified. The sample originates from a study of T cell repertoires and Cas9 in healthy adults. Background on the study: CD4 and CD8 compartments: SpCas9-reactive T cells profiled for potency, cytotoxicity, lineage. Study outcomes and limitations: Reportedly, SpCas9-reactive effector T cell proliferation and function were mitigated by SpCas9-reactive Tregs in vitro.

Sequencing was performed with immunoSEQ multiplex PCR; in TCRdb, only in-frame clones are kept and a portion is missing. The sample records tens of thousands of clones, about 90% being singletons. The clonotype was recovered from a human donor in good health. Sequencing was carried out using CD4+ effector T cells (CD127+, CD25-, CD137-, CD154-) from PBMCs; culture status not recorded.

Written as DNA, the CDR3 is TGCGCCAGCAGCATTGACAGGAAGGGGCAGGGTTCTACTGAAGCTTTCTTT. Translating it yields CASSIDRKGQGSTEAFF. The chain combines TRBV5-1 with TRBJ1-1; tentatively, D is TRBD1 (6 bases). The CDR3 runs 17 residues. Trimming removed 4 bases from V and 5 bases from J, with 24 bases in between. The germline CDR1 and CDR2 sequences are SGHRS and YFSETQ.